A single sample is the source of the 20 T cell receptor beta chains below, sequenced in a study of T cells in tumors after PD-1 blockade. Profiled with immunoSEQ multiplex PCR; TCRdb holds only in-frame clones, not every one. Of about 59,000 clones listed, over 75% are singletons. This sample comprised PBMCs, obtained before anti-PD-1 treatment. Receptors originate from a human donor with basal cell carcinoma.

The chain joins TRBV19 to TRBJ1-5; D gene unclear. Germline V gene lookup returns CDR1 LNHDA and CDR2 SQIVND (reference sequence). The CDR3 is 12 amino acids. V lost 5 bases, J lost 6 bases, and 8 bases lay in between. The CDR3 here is CASSDLGQPQHF. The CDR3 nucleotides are TGTGCCAGTAGTGACCTGGGTCAGCCCCAGCATTTT.

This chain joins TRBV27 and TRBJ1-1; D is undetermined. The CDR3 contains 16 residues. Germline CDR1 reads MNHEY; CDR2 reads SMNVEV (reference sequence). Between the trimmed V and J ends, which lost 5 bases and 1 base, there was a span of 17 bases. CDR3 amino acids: CASSPLKVKPNTEAFF. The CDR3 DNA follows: TGTGCCAGCAGTCCCCTAAAGGTCAAACCGAACACTGAAGCTTTCTTT.

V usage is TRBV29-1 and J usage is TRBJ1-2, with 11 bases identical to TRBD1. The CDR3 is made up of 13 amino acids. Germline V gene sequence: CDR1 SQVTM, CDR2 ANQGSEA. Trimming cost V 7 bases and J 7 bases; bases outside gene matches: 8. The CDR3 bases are TGCAGCGCTCCGGGACAGGGGGTGGGTGGCTACACCTTC. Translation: CSAPGQGVGGYTF.

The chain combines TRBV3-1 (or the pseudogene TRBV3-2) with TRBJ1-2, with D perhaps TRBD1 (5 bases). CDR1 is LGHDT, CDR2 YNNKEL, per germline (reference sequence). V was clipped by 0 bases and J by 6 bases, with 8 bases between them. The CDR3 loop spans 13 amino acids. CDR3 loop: CASSQEGPDGYTF. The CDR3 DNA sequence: TGTGCCAGCAGCCAAGAGGGGCCGGATGGCTACACCTTC.

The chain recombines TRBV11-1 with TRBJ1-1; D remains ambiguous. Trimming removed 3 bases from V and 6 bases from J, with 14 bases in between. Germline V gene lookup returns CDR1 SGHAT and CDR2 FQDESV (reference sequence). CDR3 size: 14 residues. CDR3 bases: TGTGCCAGCAGCTTTAGGGAAAGGGTGGCTGAAGCTTTCTTT. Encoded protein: CASSFRERVAEAFF.

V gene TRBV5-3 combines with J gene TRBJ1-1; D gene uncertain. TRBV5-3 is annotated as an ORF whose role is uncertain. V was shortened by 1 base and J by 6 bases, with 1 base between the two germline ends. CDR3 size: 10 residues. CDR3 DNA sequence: TGTGCCAGAAGCTTGTCTGAAGCTTTCTTT. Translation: CARSLSEAFF.

For the CDR3, the DNA is TGTGCCAGCAGCGTAGGACAGGGGGCCGATGAGCAGTTCTTC. As protein: CASSVGQGADEQFF. The rearrangement joins TRBV9 to TRBJ2-1; 10 nucleotides line up with TRBD1. Germline V gene lookup returns CDR1 SGDLS and CDR2 YYNGEE. The CDR3 runs 14 residues. The ends lost 0 bases at V and 8 bases at J; junction bases unmatched: 2.

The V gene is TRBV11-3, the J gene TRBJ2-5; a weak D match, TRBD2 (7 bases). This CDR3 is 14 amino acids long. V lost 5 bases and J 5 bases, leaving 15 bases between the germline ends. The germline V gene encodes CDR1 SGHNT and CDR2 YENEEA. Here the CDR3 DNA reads TGTGCCAGCAGCCAAGGGGGGGGACTGGAGACCCAGTACTTC. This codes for CASSQGGGLETQYF.

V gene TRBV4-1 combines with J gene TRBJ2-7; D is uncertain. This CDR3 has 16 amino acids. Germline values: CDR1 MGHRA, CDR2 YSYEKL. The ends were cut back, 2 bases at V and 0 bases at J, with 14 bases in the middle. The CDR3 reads CASSQNSGPSSYEQYF. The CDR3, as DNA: TGCGCCAGCAGCCAAAACTCCGGGCCGAGCTCCTACGAGCAGTACTTC.

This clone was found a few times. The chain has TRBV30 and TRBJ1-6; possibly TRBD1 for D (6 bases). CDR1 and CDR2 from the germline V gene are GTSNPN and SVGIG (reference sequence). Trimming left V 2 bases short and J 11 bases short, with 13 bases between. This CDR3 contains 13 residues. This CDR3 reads CAWSNGQLTPLHF. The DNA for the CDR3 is TGTGCCTGGAGTAACGGACAGCTCACACCCCTCCACTTT.

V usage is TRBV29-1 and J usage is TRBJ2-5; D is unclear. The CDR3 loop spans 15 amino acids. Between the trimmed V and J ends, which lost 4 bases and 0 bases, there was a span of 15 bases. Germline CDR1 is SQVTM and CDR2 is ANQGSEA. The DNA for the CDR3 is TGCAGCGTTGGCCCCCAAGACGAGTACCAAGAGACCCAGTACTTC. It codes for CSVGPQDEYQETQYF.

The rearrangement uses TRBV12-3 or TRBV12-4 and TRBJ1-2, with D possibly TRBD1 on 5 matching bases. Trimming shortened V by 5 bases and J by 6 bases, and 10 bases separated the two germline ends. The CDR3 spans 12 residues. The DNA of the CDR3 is TGTGCCAGCAGTCCAGTGGGGCATGGCTACACCTTC. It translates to CASSPVGHGYTF.

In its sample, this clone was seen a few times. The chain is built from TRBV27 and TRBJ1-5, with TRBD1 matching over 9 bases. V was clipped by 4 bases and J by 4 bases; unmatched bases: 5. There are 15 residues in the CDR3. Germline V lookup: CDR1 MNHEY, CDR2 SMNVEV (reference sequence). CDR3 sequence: CASSSGQGPNQPQHF. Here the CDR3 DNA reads TGTGCCAGCAGTTCGGGACAGGGCCCAAATCAGCCCCAGCATTTT.

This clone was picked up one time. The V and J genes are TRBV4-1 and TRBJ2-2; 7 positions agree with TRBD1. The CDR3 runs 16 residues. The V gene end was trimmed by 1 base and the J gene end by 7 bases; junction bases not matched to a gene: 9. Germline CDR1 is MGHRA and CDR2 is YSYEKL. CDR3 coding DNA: TGCGCCAGCAGCCAAGCGCTTACAGGGGTTAACGGGGAGCTGTTTTTT. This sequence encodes CASSQALTGVNGELFF.

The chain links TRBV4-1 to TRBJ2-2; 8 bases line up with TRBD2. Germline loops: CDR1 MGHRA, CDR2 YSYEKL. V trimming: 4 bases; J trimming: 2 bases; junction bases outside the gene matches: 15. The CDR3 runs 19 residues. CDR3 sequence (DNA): TGCGCCAGCAGCCCGCTCGGACTCCAGCGGGGGTCTAACACCGGGGAGCTGTTTTTT. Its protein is CASSPLGLQRGSNTGELFF.

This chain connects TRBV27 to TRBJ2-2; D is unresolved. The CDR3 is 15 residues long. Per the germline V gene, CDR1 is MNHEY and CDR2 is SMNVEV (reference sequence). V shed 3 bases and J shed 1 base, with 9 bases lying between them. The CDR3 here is CASSLVRLNTGELFF. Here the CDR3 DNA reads TGTGCCAGCAGTTTGGTCAGATTGAACACCGGGGAGCTGTTTTTT.

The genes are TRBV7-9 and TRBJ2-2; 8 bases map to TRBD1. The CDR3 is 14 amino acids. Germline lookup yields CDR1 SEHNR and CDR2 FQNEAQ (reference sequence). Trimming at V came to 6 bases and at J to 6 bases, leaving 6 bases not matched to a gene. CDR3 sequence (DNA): TGTGCCAGCAGAGGACAGGGTGGGTCCGGGGAGCTGTTTTTT. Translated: CASRGQGGSGELFF. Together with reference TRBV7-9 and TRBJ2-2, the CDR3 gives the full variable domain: DTGVSQNPRHKITKRGQNVTFRCDPISEHNRLYWYRQTLGQGPEFLTYFQNEAQLEKSRLLSDRFSAERPKGSFSTLEIQRTEQGDSAMYLCASRGQGGSGELFFGEGSRLTVL.

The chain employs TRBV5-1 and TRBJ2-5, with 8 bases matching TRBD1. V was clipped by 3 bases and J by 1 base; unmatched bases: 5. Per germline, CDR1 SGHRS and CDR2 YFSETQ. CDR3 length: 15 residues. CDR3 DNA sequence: TGCGCCAGCAGCTCCAGGGGACAGGCCCAAGAGACCCAGTACTTC. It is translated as CASSSRGQAQETQYF. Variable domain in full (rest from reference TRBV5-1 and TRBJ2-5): KAGVTQTPRYLIKTRGQQVTLSCSPISGHRSVSWYQQTPGQGLQFLFEYFSETQRNKGNFPGRFSGRQFSNSRSEMNVSTLELGDSALYLCASSSRGQAQETQYFGPGTRLLVL.

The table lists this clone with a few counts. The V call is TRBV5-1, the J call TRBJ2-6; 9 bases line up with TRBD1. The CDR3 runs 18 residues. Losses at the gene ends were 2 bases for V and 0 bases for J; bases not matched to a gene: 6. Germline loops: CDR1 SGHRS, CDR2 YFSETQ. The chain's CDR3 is CASSFWTGASSGANVLTF. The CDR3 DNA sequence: TGCGCCAGCAGCTTTTGGACAGGGGCGAGCTCTGGGGCCAACGTCCTGACTTTC.

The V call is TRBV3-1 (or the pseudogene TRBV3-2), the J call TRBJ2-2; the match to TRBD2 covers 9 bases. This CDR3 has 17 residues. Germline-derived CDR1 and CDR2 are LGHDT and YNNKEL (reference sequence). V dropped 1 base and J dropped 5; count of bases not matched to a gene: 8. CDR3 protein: CASSQVAAGGDTGELFF. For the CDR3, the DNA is TGTGCCAGCAGCCAAGTGGCGGCGGGGGGGGATACCGGGGAGCTGTTTTTT.